Listed here are 7 T cell receptor beta chains from one sample, sequenced in a study of radiotherapy plus CTLA-4 blockade in lung cancer. Sequencing was performed with immunoSEQ multiplex PCR; in TCRdb, only in-frame clones are kept and a portion is missing. Altogether under 100,000 clones are present, around 83% being singletons, with the ten largest covering roughly 14%. Sequencing was performed on peripheral blood, taken from a patient treated with radiotherapy plus ipilimumab. All receptors come from a human donor with non-small cell lung cancer that progressed on radiotherapy plus ipilimumab.

The V gene is TRBV11-3, the J gene TRBJ1-2; the D gene is possibly TRBD1 (5 bases). The V end was cut by 0 bases, the J end by 8 bases, with 10 bases between. From germline, CDR1 is SGHNT and CDR2 YENEEA. There are 13 residues in the CDR3. CDR3 DNA sequence: TGTGCCAGCAGCTTAGACCCAGGGATCGGCTACACCTTC. Encoded protein: CASSLDPGIGYTF.

This clone is a singleton in its sample. V gene TRBV5-6 combines with J gene TRBJ1-1, with 10 bases that match TRBD1. From germline, CDR1 is SGHDT and CDR2 YYEEEE. The CDR3 has 18 amino acids. V lost 0 bases to trimming and J lost 5 bases; unmatched junction nucleotides: 13. This chain's CDR3 is CASSLDGPGQGIRTEAFF. The DNA of the CDR3 is TGTGCCAGCAGCTTGGATGGTCCGGGACAGGGGATCCGAACTGAAGCTTTCTTT.

This chain joins TRBV5-6 and TRBJ2-2, with 10 bases lining up with TRBD2. After removal of 3 bases from V and 6 bases from J, the junction contained 5 bases not matched to a gene. Germline V CDR1 and CDR2: SGHDT, YYEEEE. The CDR3 sequence is 15 residues long. The CDR3 nucleotides read TGTGCCAGCAGCTCGTTAGCGGGAGGTGCCGGGGAGCTGTTTTTT. It specifies CASSSLAGGAGELFF. Full variable domain (remainder filled in from reference TRBV5-6 and TRBJ2-2): DAGVTQSPTHLIKTRGQQVTLRCSPKSGHDTVSWYQQALGQGPQFIFQYYEEEERQRGNFPDRFSGHQFPNYSSELNVNALLLGDSALYLCASSSLAGGAGELFFGEGSRLTVL.

This rearrangement joins TRBV5-1 to TRBJ2-5, with 11 bases lining up with TRBD1. The CDR3 has 15 amino acids. Unmatched junction bases numbered 3, after V lost 3 bases and J lost 2 bases. Germline CDR1 reads SGHRS; CDR2 reads YFSETQ. The CDR3 nucleotides are TGCGCCAGCAGCTCGGACAGGGGGCCTCAAGAGACCCAGTACTTC. Translated, it gives CASSSDRGPQETQYF.

The gene calls are TRBV7-2 and TRBJ2-1; D is unresolved. There are 14 residues in the CDR3. Germline assignment: CDR1 SGHTA and CDR2 FQGNSA. Trimming took 3 bases from V and 4 from J, leaving 10 bases between them. The CDR3 nucleotides read TGTGCCAGCAGCTTTATTGGCAGATACAATGAGCAGTTCTTC. Its protein is CASSFIGRYNEQFF.

The J gene is TRBJ1-2, the V gene TRBV19, with D hard to call. This CDR3 has 13 residues. Germline CDR1 is LNHDA and CDR2 is SQIVND (reference sequence). The ends were cut back, 10 bases at V and 5 bases at J, with 17 bases in the middle. DNA of the CDR3: TGTGCCAATCTTTCTTCTCACCTATATGGCTACACCTTC. It encodes CANLSSHLYGYTF.

The rearrangement uses TRBV11-3 and TRBJ1-1; D gene uncertain. Trimming left V 2 bases short and J 2 bases short, with 15 bases between. The CDR3 sequence is 16 residues long. Germline CDR1 reads SGHNT; CDR2 reads YENEEA. CDR3: CASSLRFGQVNTEAFF. Here the CDR3 DNA reads TGTGCCAGCAGCTTAAGGTTCGGTCAGGTTAACACTGAAGCTTTCTTT.